This T cell receptor (beta chain) derives from a study of long-term antiretroviral therapy in people with HIV. Note on this clone: Antigen unknown.

They ran version v3.0 of the immunoSEQ assay at survey level. Here immunoSEQ multiplex PCR was the method, and the copy in TCRdb shows in-frame clones only, minus some. Among about 10,000 clones, approximately 90% were seen once, and the ten largest hold approximately 21%. Sampling of each donor yielded at least one pre-ART PBMC sample and at least two post-ART PBMC samples. The germline CDR1 and CDR2 sequences are SGDLS and YYNGEE. The ends were cut back, 0 bases at V and 1 base at J, with 10 bases in the middle. The CDR3 is 15 residues long. General observations from the study: Specimens of blood were obtained during about 2004 to 2018, possibly under older ART regimens. The study found narrower CDR3 length ranges in HIV repertoires than in controls.

Source: unsorted PBMCs, taken 0.2 years before starting antiretroviral therapy. The genes are TRBV9 and TRBJ1-1; TRBD1 might be the D (5 bases). The TCR was taken from a woman aged 40 to 49 with HIV. CDR3 nucleotides: TGTGCCAGCAGCGTAGGGGTAACAGGGAACACTGAAGCTTTCTTT. It specifies CASSVGVTGNTEAFF.